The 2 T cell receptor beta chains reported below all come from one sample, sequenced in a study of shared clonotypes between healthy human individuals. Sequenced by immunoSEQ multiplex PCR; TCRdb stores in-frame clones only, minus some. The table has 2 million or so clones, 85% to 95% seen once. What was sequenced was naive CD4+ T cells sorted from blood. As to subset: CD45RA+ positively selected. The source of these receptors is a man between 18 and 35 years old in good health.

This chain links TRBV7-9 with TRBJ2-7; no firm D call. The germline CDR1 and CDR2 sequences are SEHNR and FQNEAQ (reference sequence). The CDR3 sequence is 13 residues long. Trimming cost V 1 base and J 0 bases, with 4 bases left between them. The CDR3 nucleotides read TGTGCCAGCAGCTTAGAAAGCTCCTACGAGCAGTACTTC. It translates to CASSLESSYEQYF.

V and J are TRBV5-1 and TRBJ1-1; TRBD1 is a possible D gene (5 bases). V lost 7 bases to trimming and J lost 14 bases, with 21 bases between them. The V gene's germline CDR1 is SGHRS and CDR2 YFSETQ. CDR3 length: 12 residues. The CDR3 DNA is TGCGCCAGCGGCCGGGACGGCTATATTTACTTCTTT. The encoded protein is CASGRDGYIYFF.